A single sample gave rise to the 32 T cell receptor beta chains below, sequenced in a study of post-analysis software for immune sequencing data. Findings of the study overall: A handful of TRBV segments were significantly more frequent in patients than in controls. TRBV5-6, TRBV5-1 and TRBV20-1 were among these segments.

Included in the TCR beta cDNA libraries were unique molecular identifiers. TCRdb reprocessed the PCR reads with MiXCR, giving one entry per CDR3 protein. The sample carries some 800,000 distinct CDR3 sequences, approximately 44% recorded once. Their antigen targets remain unknown. The sample taken for sequencing was blood. The receptors shown here come from a girl aged 5-17 years with multiple sclerosis.

A few counts support this clonotype. The chain combines TRBV29-1 with TRBJ2-7, with 8 bases that match TRBD2. Germline V gene sequence: CDR1 SQVTM, CDR2 ANQGSEA. The ends lost 1 base at V and 5 bases at J; junction bases unmatched: 4. CDR3 size: 13 residues. The CDR3 DNA sequence: TGCAGCGTTGAAGGTAGCGGGATGAACGAGCAGTACTTC. Amino acid sequence: CSVEGSGMNEQYF.

The chain recombines TRBV13 with TRBJ2-5; the D is unclear. The J call may not be correct, given that the DNA end is closer to TRBJ2-7. Germline V gene sequence: CDR1 PRHDT, CDR2 FYEKMQ (reference sequence). This CDR3 is 13 amino acids long. The CDR3 is CASSLPEVREQYF. CDR3 in DNA: TGTGCCAGCAGCTTACCCGAAGTGCGCGAGCAGTACTTC.

The chain is built from TRBV20-1 and TRBJ2-7; D call uncertain. TRBJ2-4 matches the DNA end more closely, so the J call is doubtful. CDR3 length equals 13 residues. The germline V gene encodes CDR1 DFQATT and CDR2 SNEGSKA (reference sequence). For the CDR3, the DNA is TGCAGTGCTAGAGGCTCCGAGATAAACATTCAGTACTTC. This translates into CSARGSEINIQYF.

The genes are TRBV28 and TRBJ2-5; TRBD1 matches 7 bases. There are 14 residues in the CDR3. V shed 7 bases and J 3 bases; nucleotides not matched to a gene: 8. CDR1 and CDR2 (germline): MDHEN, SYDVKM. CDR3 protein: CASNRDSLKETQYF. DNA of the CDR3: TGTGCCAGCAACCGGGACAGCTTAAAAGAGACCCAGTACTTC. The full variable domain, rest sourced from reference TRBV28 and TRBJ2-5, is DVKVTQSSRYLVKRTGEKVFLECVQDMDHENMFWYRQDPGLGLRLIYFSYDVKMKEKGDIPEGYSVSREKKERFSLILESASTNQTSMYLCASNRDSLKETQYFGPGTRLLVL.

In nucleotides, the CDR3 is TGCAGTGCAGGGTCCCTGACTAACTATGGCTACACCTTC. Protein sequence: CSAGSLTNYGYTF. The chain has TRBV20-1 and TRBJ1-2; D uncertain. Trimming left V 6 bases short and J 0 bases short, with 11 bases between. The CDR3 spans 13 residues. CDR1 DFQATT and CDR2 SNEGSKA come from the germline V gene (reference sequence).

There are a few counts of this clonotype. V usage is TRBV20-1 and J usage is TRBJ2-5, with a possible D match to TRBD2 (6 bases). Germline-derived CDR1 and CDR2 are DFQATT and SNEGSKA (reference sequence). V was pared by 0 bases and J by 11 bases, with 10 bases between. CDR3 length equals 11 residues. The chain's CDR3 is CSARDRREQYF. CDR3 in DNA: TGCAGTGCTAGAGATCGCCGGGAGCAGTACTTC.

The table lists this clonotype with a few counts. The rearrangement joins TRBV6-1 to TRBJ2-1; D not resolved. Germline V gene data show CDR1 as MNHNS and CDR2 as SASEGT. The V gene lost 5 bases and the J gene lost 3 bases, with 14 bases spanning the gap. This CDR3 contains 15 residues. The chain's CDR3 is CASSPPRRSYNEQFF. The CDR3 coding sequence is TGTGCCAGCAGTCCCCCCCGTCGAAGCTACAATGAGCAGTTCTTC.

V and J are TRBV7-2 and TRBJ2-2, with 8 bases fitting TRBD2. The CDR3 length is 15 residues. Germline-derived CDR1 and CDR2 are SGHTA and FQGNSA. V trimming: 5 bases; J trimming: 0 bases; junction bases outside the gene matches: 2. CDR3 residues: CASSAGLANTGELFF. The CDR3 DNA follows: TGTGCCAGCAGCGCGGGACTAGCGAACACCGGGGAGCTGTTTTTT.

This chain connects TRBV3-1 to TRBJ1-2; a possible D gene is TRBD1 (5 bases). Trimming cost V 1 base and J 1 base, with 19 bases left between them. Germline CDR1 LGHDT, CDR2 YNNKEL (reference sequence). The CDR3 length is 18 residues. The CDR3 loop reads CASSQGRTGRRINYGYTF. The CDR3 region has the DNA TGTGCCAGCAGCCAAGGGCGGACGGGACGGCGGATTAACTATGGCTACACCTTC.

This clonotype was observed once. The V call is TRBV7-8, the J call TRBJ2-3, with 7 bases matching TRBD2. V shed 5 bases, J shed 3 bases, and the junction held 23 bases outside the gene matches. The CDR3 covers 20 residues. Looked up from germline, CDR1 is SGHVS and CDR2 is FQNEAQ. The CDR3 bases are TGTGCCAGCAGCCACAAGCCGCCTACTAGCGCCCGAGGGGTAACAGATACGCAGTATTTT. Encoded protein: CASSHKPPTSARGVTDTQYF.

There are a few counts of this clonotype. The gene calls are TRBV7-2 and TRBJ2-4; no definite D call. The CDR3 sequence is 15 residues long. V was trimmed by 5 bases and J by 0 bases, leaving 11 bases between them. Germline CDR1 reads SGHTA; CDR2 reads FQGNSA. This CDR3 reads CASSRPPVAKNIQYF. Written as DNA, the CDR3 is TGTGCCAGCAGCCGCCCCCCTGTAGCCAAAAACATTCAGTACTTC.

The chain links TRBV28 to TRBJ1-2; possible D gene TRBD1, 6 bases. The germline V gene has CDR1 MDHEN and CDR2 SYDVKM. The V gene lost 7 bases and the J gene lost 6 bases, with 24 bases spanning the gap. The CDR3 spans 16 residues. This CDR3 is CASTINPWGGRDGYTF. CDR3 DNA: TGTGCCAGCACTATTAACCCCTGGGGGGGCCGGGATGGCTACACCTTC.

The chain has TRBV12-3 or TRBV12-4 and TRBJ2-1; TRBD2 matches 8 bases. After removal of 11 bases from V and 4 bases from J, the junction contained 7 bases not matched to a gene. The CDR3 is 13 amino acids. CDR3 DNA sequence: TGTGCCGGCCGGGAGGGTCTTTACAATGAGCAGTTCTTC. This translates into CAGREGLYNEQFF.

The V gene is TRBV6-5, the J gene TRBJ2-7; D tentatively fits TRBD1 or TRBD2 (5 bases each). Germline V lookup: CDR1 MNHEY, CDR2 SVGAGI. The CDR3 has 14 residues. Trimming cost V 4 bases and J 2 bases, with 12 bases left between them. The CDR3 coding sequence is TGTGCCAGCAGTTTACTGGGACCCGCCTACGAGCAGTACTTC. Residues: CASSLLGPAYEQYF.

The chain carries TRBV9 and TRBJ1-4, with a possible D match to TRBD1 (5 bases). The V gene's germline CDR1 is SGDLS and CDR2 YYNGEE. Trimming pared 3 bases from V and 4 bases from J, leaving 13 bases between. The CDR3 has 15 residues. CDR3: CASSATGTDNEKLFF. The CDR3 nucleotides read TGTGCCAGCAGCGCAACCGGGACGGATAATGAAAAACTGTTTTTT.

V and J are TRBV6-1 and TRBJ1-3, with a weak D call TRBD1 (6 bases). This CDR3 spans 15 amino acids. CDR1 is MNHNS and CDR2 is SASEGT in the germline V gene. V lost 4 bases, J lost 0 bases, and 10 bases lay in between. Here the CDR3 DNA reads TGTGCCAGCAGTGGGACAGCCGACTCTGGAAACACCATATATTTT. This translates into CASSGTADSGNTIYF.

V and J are TRBV7-2 and TRBJ2-2; 7 nucleotides line up with TRBD2. V lost 5 bases and J lost 0; bases outside the gene matches: 9. From germline, CDR1 is SGHTA and CDR2 FQGNSA. The CDR3 totals 17 residues. CDR3 sequence: CASSPRRGGANTGELFF. DNA of the CDR3: TGTGCCAGCAGCCCGCGGCGGGGAGGGGCGAACACCGGGGAGCTGTTTTTT.

The J gene is TRBJ2-6, the V gene TRBV28, with D maybe TRBD1 (6 bases). V was clipped by 6 bases and J by 0 bases, with 15 bases between them. The CDR3 is 17 residues long. Per germline, CDR1 MDHEN and CDR2 SYDVKM. The CDR3 spells CASRTTTGPSGANVLTF. CDR3 in DNA: TGTGCCAGCAGAACCACGACAGGTCCCTCTGGGGCCAACGTCCTGACTTTC.

The chain combines TRBV7-9 with TRBJ1-2; 7 positions match TRBD1. Per germline, CDR1 SEHNR and CDR2 FQNEAQ (reference sequence). This CDR3 is built from 14 residues. Trimming took 4 bases from V and 4 from J; bases not matched to a gene: 6. The CDR3 nucleotides are TGTGCCAGCAGCTCAGACAGGGTGGCCTATGGCTACACCTTC. It specifies CASSSDRVAYGYTF.

The chain recombines TRBV24-1 with TRBJ2-1, with D unresolved. V lost 0 bases to trimming and J lost 8 bases, with 4 bases between them. The CDR3 totals 12 residues. Germline V gives CDR1 KGHDR, CDR2 SFDVKD. Here the CDR3 reads CATSDLYDEQFF. The CDR3 DNA follows: TGTGCCACCAGTGATTTGTACGATGAGCAGTTCTTC.

The gene calls are TRBV5-1 and TRBJ2-1, with 7 bases that match TRBD2. The V gene's germline CDR1 is SGHRS and CDR2 YFSETQ. Germline trimming cut 2 bases from V and 8 bases from J; bases unmatched to any gene: 10. This CDR3 has 15 amino acids. The CDR3 loop is CASSLRGRALDEQFF. For the CDR3, the DNA is TGCGCCAGCAGCTTACGAGGGAGGGCCCTCGATGAGCAGTTCTTC.

This clonotype was counted a few times. The chain has TRBV5-1 and TRBJ2-1, with 9 bases matching TRBD1. The CDR3 has 16 amino acids. V shed 2 bases and J 7 bases; nucleotides not matched to a gene: 10. Germline-derived CDR1 and CDR2 are SGHRS and YFSETQ. The CDR3 region is CASSFRTGASGNEQFF. The CDR3 DNA reads as TGCGCCAGCAGCTTCCGGACAGGGGCGTCGGGGAATGAGCAGTTCTTC.

This rearrangement joins TRBV5-4 to TRBJ2-1; 9 bases are shared with TRBD2. The CDR3 runs to 18 residues. V shed 1 base, J shed 2 bases, and the junction held 10 bases outside the gene matches. Germline values: CDR1 SGHNT, CDR2 YYREEE (reference sequence). This CDR3 is CASSLSAGGRGTYNEQFF. For the CDR3, the DNA is TGTGCCAGCAGCTTGTCTGCCGGCGGGAGGGGAACCTACAATGAGCAGTTCTTC. Looking up the rest from reference TRBV5-4 and TRBJ2-1 gives the full variable domain: ETGVTQSPTHLIKTRGQQVTLRCSSQSGHNTVSWYQQALGQGPQFIFQYYREEENGRGNFPPRFSGLQFPNYSSELNVNALELDDSALYLCASSLSAGGRGTYNEQFFGPGTRLTVL.

Regarding this clonotype: This is likely a read error, given that the CDR3 carries no conserved phenylalanine or tryptophan at its end. This chain connects TRBV7-2 to TRBJ1-6; D gene uncertain. Germline V gene data show CDR1 as SGHTA and CDR2 as FQGNSA. This CDR3 has 11 residues. Trimming left V 6 bases short and J 8 bases short, with 5 bases between. CDR3 region: CASSNDSPLHL. CDR3 in DNA: TGTGCCAGCAGTAATGATTCACCCCTCCACTTG.

The chain joins TRBV14 to TRBJ1-1; D may be TRBD1 (5 bases). This CDR3 contains 15 residues. Germline V gene data show CDR1 as SGHDN and CDR2 as FVKESK. V lost 5 bases to trimming and J lost 1 base, with 14 bases between them. The CDR3 spells CASSEIPGRNTEAFF. CDR3 nucleotides: TGTGCCAGCAGCGAAATCCCGGGACGGAACACTGAAGCTTTCTTT.

This clonotype occurred a few times. This chain uses TRBV12-3 or TRBV12-4 with TRBJ2-1; TRBD2 aligns across 12 bases. The CDR3 is 14 amino acids. Trimming took 6 bases from V and 6 from J; bases not matched to a gene: 3. The CDR3 here is CASSGLAGRNEQFF. The CDR3 DNA is TGTGCCAGCAGCGGACTAGCGGGGCGCAATGAGCAGTTCTTC.

This clonotype was seen a few times. J is TRBJ1-2 and V is TRBV19; unclear D gene. The CDR3 has 14 residues. Trimming removed 1 base from V and 1 base from J, with 7 bases in between. In germline, CDR1 is LNHDA, CDR2 SQIVND (reference sequence). The CDR3 loop reads CASSIATGNYGYTF. CDR3 sequence (DNA): TGTGCCAGTAGTATAGCCACGGGTAACTATGGCTACACCTTC.

This chain joins TRBV29-1 and TRBJ2-4; a weak D match, TRBD1 (5 bases). The DNA end favors TRBJ2-7, so the J call may be wrong. From germline, CDR1 is SQVTM and CDR2 ANQGSEA. The CDR3 runs to 14 residues. CDR3 sequence: CSVGGMDKYHEQYF. The CDR3 DNA is TGCAGCGTTGGCGGTATGGACAAGTACCACGAGCAGTACTTC.

The chain has TRBV5-6 and TRBJ2-1, with D tentatively TRBD1 (5 bases). The CDR3 runs to 12 residues. V dropped 2 bases and J dropped 6 bases, with 6 bases sitting between them. Germline V lookup: CDR1 SGHDT, CDR2 YYEEEE. Written as DNA, the CDR3 is TGTGCCAGCAGCTTTGACAGCAATGAGCAGTTCTTC. Translating gives CASSFDSNEQFF.

This clonotype turned up a few times. The chain combines TRBV6-5 with TRBJ2-5, with TRBD2 matching 11 bases. The ends lost 4 bases at V and 11 bases at J; junction bases unmatched: 15. CDR1 is MNHEY, CDR2 SVGAGI, per germline. This CDR3 comprises 16 residues. In DNA form, the CDR3 reads TGTGCCAGCAGTTCGACTTTGGGACTAGCGGTCATGGAGCAGTACTTC. Translating gives CASSSTLGLAVMEQYF.

The chain has TRBV11-2 and TRBJ2-5; possible D gene TRBD2, 6 bases. Trimming left V 6 bases short and J 1 base short, with 18 bases between. This CDR3 has 16 amino acids. The germline V gene has CDR1 SGHAT and CDR2 FQNNGV. The CDR3 is CASRAFGGSSQETQYF. The CDR3 DNA is TGTGCCAGCAGGGCCTTTGGGGGGTCATCCCAAGAGACCCAGTACTTC. Full variable domain (rest looked up from reference TRBV11-2 and TRBJ2-5): EAGVAQSPRYKIIEKRQSVAFWCNPISGHATLYWYQQILGQGPKLLIQFQNNGVVDDSQLPKDRFSAERLKGVDSTLKIQPAKLEDSAVYLCASRAFGGSSQETQYFGPGTRLLVL.

This clonotype showed up just a few times. The chain uses TRBV3-1 and TRBJ1-2; a weak D match, TRBD1 (6 bases). V dropped 4 bases and J dropped 2 bases, with 14 bases sitting between them. The germline V gene encodes CDR1 LGHDT and CDR2 YNNKEL (reference sequence). The CDR3 loop spans 15 amino acids. The CDR3 reads CASSPPGADNYGYTF. CDR3 DNA: TGTGCCAGCAGCCCGCCGGGGGCGGACAACTATGGCTACACCTTC. Filled out from reference TRBV3-1 and TRBJ1-2, the complete variable domain reads DTAVSQTPKYLVTQMGNDKSIKCEQNLGHDTMYWYKQDSKKFLKIMFSYNNKELIINETVPNRFSPKSPDKAHLNLHINSLELGDSAVYFCASSPPGADNYGYTFGSGTRLTVV.